This T cell receptor beta chain came from a study of Ad26.COV2.S vaccination and SARS-CoV-2 variants. Study-wide context: Ad26.COV2.S, an intramuscular injection, was given once or twice 56 days apart.

Treatment described: 15 to 20 received Ad26.COV2.S at low or high dose, single or two shots; five or six received placebo; per-sample allocation not given. Sampling took place 63 days after the first vaccine or placebo injection. V lost 7 bases and J 4 bases, leaving 10 bases between the germline ends. Germline assignment: CDR1 MDHEN and CDR2 SYDVKM. CDR3 length: 12 residues. Sequencing used immunoSEQ multiplex PCR; TCRdb keeps in-frame clones, though not all of them. The sample contains about 420,000 clones, around 87% of which appear only once. The sequences come from peripheral blood, collected in a trial of Ad26.COV2.S vaccine versus placebo. This sequence joins TRBV28 and TRBJ1-1; the D is unclear. The source of this sequence is a person between 18 and 60 years old who received the Ad26.COV2.S COVID-19 vaccine or a placebo. The CDR3 nucleotides are TGTGCCAGCACCCAAGACCCCACTGAAGCTTTCTTT. This translates into CASTQDPTEAFF.